This entry lists 11 T cell receptor beta chains sequenced from one sample in a study of blood T cells in healthy people across ages. A second PCR of about 7 to 11 cycles used a sample-barcoded 5' primer and a J-beta primer mix. In TCRdb, the 5' RACE reads were re-called with MiXCR into one record per CDR3 protein. Seen here are 1.5 million to 2 million distinct CDR3 sequences, around half observed once, and the top ten hold 2% to 2.5%. The sample consisted of blood. Source of these receptors: a woman in her forties in good health.

This clonotype was observed a handful of times. This chain joins TRBV29-1 and TRBJ2-1, with TRBD1 as a possible D gene (5 bases). Germline V lookup: CDR1 SQVTM, CDR2 ANQGSEA. With 4 bases removed from V and 0 bases from J, the gap between germline ends came to 22 bases. CDR3 length equals 18 residues. The CDR3, as DNA: TGCAGCGTTGCTAGGGGTAAAGGGCTTGACAGCTCCTACAATGAGCAGTTCTTC. Protein: CSVARGKGLDSSYNEQFF.

This clonotype has a handful of counts. The CDR3 DNA sequence: TGTGCCAGCAGTGGATGGACGGGCGAAGAGACCCAGTACTTC. It is translated as CASSGWTGEETQYF. The chain uses TRBV6-1 and TRBJ2-5; D gene uncertain. Germline V gives CDR1 MNHNS, CDR2 SASEGT. This CDR3 comprises 14 residues. The V and J ends lost 4 bases and 3 bases respectively, with 12 bases between them.

This rearrangement joins TRBV11-2 to TRBJ1-4; D gene uncertain. V was shortened by 6 bases and J by 6 bases, with 14 bases between the two germline ends. The germline gives CDR1 SGHAT, CDR2 FQNNGV. CDR3 length equals 14 residues. CDR3 sequence: CASSHWAGHEKLFF. CDR3 coding DNA: TGTGCCAGCAGTCATTGGGCCGGACATGAAAAACTGTTTTTT.

The chain employs TRBV7-2 and TRBJ2-5; 7 positions match TRBD2. V lost 8 bases and J lost 5; bases outside the gene matches: 5. The length of the CDR3 is 12 residues. CDR1 SGHTA and CDR2 FQGNSA come from the germline V gene. CDR3 sequence (DNA): TGTGCCAGCGGAGCGGGATGGGAGACCCAGTACTTC. Protein: CASGAGWETQYF.

This clonotype was counted only a few times. V usage is TRBV3-1 and J usage is TRBJ1-2, with unresolved D. From germline, CDR1 is LGHDT and CDR2 YNNKEL (reference sequence). Trimming pared 3 bases from V and 10 bases from J, leaving 9 bases between. This CDR3 region has 11 residues. CDR3 DNA sequence: TGTGCCAGCAGCCACGTCCGGCACTACACCTTC. This translates into CASSHVRHYTF.

The V gene is TRBV2, the J gene TRBJ2-3; D remains unclear. Per the germline V gene, CDR1 is SNHLY and CDR2 is FYNNEI. This CDR3 spans 15 amino acids. V dropped 4 bases and J dropped 2 bases, with 13 bases sitting between them. The chain's CDR3 is CASSGMGIPTDTQYF. The DNA of the CDR3 is TGTGCCAGCAGTGGAATGGGGATTCCCACAGATACGCAGTATTTT.

This chain uses TRBV6-1 with TRBJ2-1, with TRBD1 as a possible D gene (5 bases). The CDR3 sequence is 19 residues long. V lost 2 bases to trimming and J lost 1 base, with 21 bases between them. The germline V gene has CDR1 MNHNS and CDR2 SASEGT. CDR3 nucleotide sequence: TGTGCCAGCAGTGAAAGGAGTGCGGAGAGGTGGACATCCTACAATGAGCAGTTCTTC. Translating gives CASSERSAERWTSYNEQFF.

This clonotype was seen a single time. The V and J genes are TRBV7-8 and TRBJ2-3; D is perhaps TRBD2 (6 bases). Germline CDR1 and CDR2: SGHVS and FQNEAQ. This CDR3 contains 17 residues. V lost 1 base to trimming and J lost 4 bases, with 18 bases between them. The DNA of the CDR3 is TGTGCCAGCAGCTTAGATCCCTCGACTAGTACAGCAGATACGCAGTATTTT. This gives the protein CASSLDPSTSTADTQYF.

This sequence joins TRBV15 and TRBJ2-7; tentative D call: TRBD1 (5 bases). Germline assignment: CDR1 LNHNV and CDR2 YYDKDF (reference sequence). With 5 bases removed from V and 3 bases from J, the gap between germline ends came to 11 bases. This CDR3 has 13 residues. The CDR3 DNA reads as TGTGCCACCAGCCGACAGATATACTACGAGCAGTACTTC. Protein: CATSRQIYYEQYF.

This clonotype was seen more than once but under ten times. A much larger clonotype is one base distant, so this may be a read error. This CDR3 reads CASSPGTERTDTQYF. As DNA, the CDR3 is TGTGCCAGCAGTCCCGGGACAGAGCGCACAGATACGCAGTATTTT. This chain joins TRBV6-5 and TRBJ2-3; 7 nucleotides agree with TRBD1. From germline, CDR1 is MNHEY and CDR2 SVGAGI. This CDR3 is 15 amino acids long. The trim removed 5 bases at V and 1 base at J, leaving 6 bases unmatched.

The chain joins TRBV29-1 to TRBJ1-5; the D is unclear. There are 14 residues in the CDR3. Trimming took 5 bases from V and 4 from J, leaving 15 bases between them. Germline V gene lookup returns CDR1 SQVTM and CDR2 ANQGSEA. The CDR3 bases are TGCAGCGTTTTAGGTGAGGCTCCTAATCAGCCCCAGCATTTT. This translates into CSVLGEAPNQPQHF.